The T cell receptor beta chain under discussion was sequenced for a study of shared clonotypes between healthy human individuals. Findings of the study overall: A handful of donors showed sharing of about 4.8% of naive CD4 clonotypes. All-four-donor shared clonotypes had higher generation probabilities than non-shared clonotypes did. Sequencing depth was predicted to influence how clonotypes are shared among donors.

CD45RO-negative CD8 cells positively selected for CCR7 made up the naive population, which excluded terminally differentiated effector memory CD45RA+ cells. All donors were Caucasian adults living in Nashville, Tennessee. V lost 6 bases to trimming and J lost 1 base; unmatched junction nucleotides: 9. Germline assignment: CDR1 SNHLY and CDR2 FYNNEI. This CDR3 has 15 amino acids. On this clone itself: Its antigen is still unknown.

Sequencing used immunoSEQ multiplex PCR; TCRdb keeps in-frame clones, though not all of them. The data hold millions of clones, with about 95% observed a single time. This TCR came from a man between 18 and 29 years old in good health. This chain joins TRBV2 and TRBJ2-7, with TRBD1 matching over 7 bases. Sequencing was performed on naive CD8+ T cells sorted from blood. CDR3 sequence reads: CASSKNRGGSYEQYF. CDR3 nucleotides: TGTGCCAGCAGCAAAAACAGGGGTGGATCCTACGAGCAGTACTTC.